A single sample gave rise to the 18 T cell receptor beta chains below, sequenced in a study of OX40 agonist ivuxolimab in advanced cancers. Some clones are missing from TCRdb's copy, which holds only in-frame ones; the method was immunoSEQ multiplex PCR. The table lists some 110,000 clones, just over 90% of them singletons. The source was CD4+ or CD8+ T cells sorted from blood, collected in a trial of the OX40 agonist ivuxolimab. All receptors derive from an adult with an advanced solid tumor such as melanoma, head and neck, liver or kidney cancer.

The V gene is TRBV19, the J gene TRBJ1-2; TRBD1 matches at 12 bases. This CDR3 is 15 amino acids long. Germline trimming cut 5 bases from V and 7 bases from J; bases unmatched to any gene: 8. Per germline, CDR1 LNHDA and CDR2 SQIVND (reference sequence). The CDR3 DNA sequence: TGTGCCAGTAGTCTTCGGGGACAGGGGGCAGGTGGCTACACCTTC. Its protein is CASSLRGQGAGGYTF.

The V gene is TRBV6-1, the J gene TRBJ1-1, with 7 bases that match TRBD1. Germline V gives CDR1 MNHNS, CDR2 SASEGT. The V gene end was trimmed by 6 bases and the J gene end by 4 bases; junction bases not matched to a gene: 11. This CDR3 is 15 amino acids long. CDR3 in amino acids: CASRLGQTLGTEAFF. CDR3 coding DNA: TGTGCCAGCAGGCTGGGACAGACCCTTGGCACTGAAGCTTTCTTT.

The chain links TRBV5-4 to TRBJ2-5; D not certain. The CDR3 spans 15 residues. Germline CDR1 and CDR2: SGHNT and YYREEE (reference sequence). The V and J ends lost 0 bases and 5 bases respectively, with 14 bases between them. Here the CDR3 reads CASSLDHRVGETQYF. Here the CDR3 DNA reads TGTGCCAGCAGCTTGGATCATAGGGTCGGGGAGACCCAGTACTTC.

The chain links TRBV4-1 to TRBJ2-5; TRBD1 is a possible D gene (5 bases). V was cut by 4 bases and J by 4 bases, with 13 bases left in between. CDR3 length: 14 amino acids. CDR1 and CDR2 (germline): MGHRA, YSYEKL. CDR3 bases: TGCGCCAGCAGCCCCTACGGCCAGGGAGAGACCCAGTACTTC. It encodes CASSPYGQGETQYF.

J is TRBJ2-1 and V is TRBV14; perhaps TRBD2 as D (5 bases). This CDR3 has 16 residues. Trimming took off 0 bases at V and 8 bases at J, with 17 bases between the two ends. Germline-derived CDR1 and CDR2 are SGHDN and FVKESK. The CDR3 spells CASSQDTRVSYDEQFF. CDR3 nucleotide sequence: TGTGCCAGCAGCCAAGATACGAGGGTCAGCTATGATGAGCAGTTCTTC.

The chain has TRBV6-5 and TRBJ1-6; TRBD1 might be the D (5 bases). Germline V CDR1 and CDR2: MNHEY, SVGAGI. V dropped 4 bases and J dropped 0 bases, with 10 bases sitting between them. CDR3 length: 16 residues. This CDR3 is CASSSDSRSYNSPLHF. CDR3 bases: TGTGCCAGCAGTTCTGACAGTCGCTCCTATAATTCACCCCTCCACTTT.

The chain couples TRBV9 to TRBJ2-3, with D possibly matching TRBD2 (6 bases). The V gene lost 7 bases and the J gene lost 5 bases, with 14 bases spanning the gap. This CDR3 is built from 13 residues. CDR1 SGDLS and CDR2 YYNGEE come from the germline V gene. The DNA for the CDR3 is TGTGCCAGCGGTGGCGGGGCCGTAGATACGCAGTATTTT. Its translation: CASGGGAVDTQYF.

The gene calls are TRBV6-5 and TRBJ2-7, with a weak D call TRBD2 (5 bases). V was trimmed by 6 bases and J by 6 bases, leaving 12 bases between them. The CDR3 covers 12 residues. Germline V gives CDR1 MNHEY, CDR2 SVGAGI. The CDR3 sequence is CASRPTSSEQYF. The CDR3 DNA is TGTGCCAGCAGACCTACTAGTTCCGAGCAGTACTTC.

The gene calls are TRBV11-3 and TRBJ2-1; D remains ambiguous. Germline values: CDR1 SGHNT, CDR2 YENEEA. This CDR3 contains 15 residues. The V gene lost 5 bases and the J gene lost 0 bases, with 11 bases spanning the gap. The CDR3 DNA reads TGTGCCAGCAGCCACGCCCTGTCCTCCTACAATGAGCAGTTCTTC. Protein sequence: CASSHALSSYNEQFF. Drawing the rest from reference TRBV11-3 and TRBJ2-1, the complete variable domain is EAGVVQSPRYKIIEKKQPVAFWCNPISGHNTLYWYLQNLGQGPELLIRYENEEAVDDSQLPKDRFSAERLKGVDSTLKIQPAELGDSAVYLCASSHALSSYNEQFFGPGTRLTVL.

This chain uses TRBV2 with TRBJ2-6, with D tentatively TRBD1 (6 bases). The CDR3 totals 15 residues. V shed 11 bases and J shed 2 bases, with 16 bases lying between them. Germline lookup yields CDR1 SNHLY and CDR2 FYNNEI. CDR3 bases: TGTGCCGGACATCAGGGGAACCCTGGGGCCAACGTCCTGACTTTC. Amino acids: CAGHQGNPGANVLTF.

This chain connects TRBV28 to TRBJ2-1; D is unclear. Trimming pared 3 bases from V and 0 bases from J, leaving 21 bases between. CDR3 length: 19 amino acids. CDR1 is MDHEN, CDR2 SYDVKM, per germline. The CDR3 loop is CASSFFLRGKVGSYNEQFF. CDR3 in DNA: TGTGCCAGCAGTTTTTTTCTCCGTGGAAAGGTAGGCTCCTACAATGAGCAGTTCTTC.

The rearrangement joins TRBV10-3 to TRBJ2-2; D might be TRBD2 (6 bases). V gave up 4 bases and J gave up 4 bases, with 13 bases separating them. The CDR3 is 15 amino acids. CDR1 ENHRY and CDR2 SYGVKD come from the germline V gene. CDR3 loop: CAISVGEAGTGELFF. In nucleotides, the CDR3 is TGTGCCATCAGTGTAGGGGAGGCTGGCACCGGGGAGCTGTTTTTT.

The CDR3 DNA follows: TGTGCCAGCAGGCCTCCGGGACAGGTGAACACTGAAGCTTTCTTT. Its protein is CASRPPGQVNTEAFF. The rearrangement uses TRBV2 and TRBJ1-1, with 8 positions matching TRBD1. The CDR3 totals 15 residues. Germline-derived CDR1 and CDR2 are SNHLY and FYNNEI. V was clipped by 6 bases and J by 0 bases; unmatched bases: 6.

In DNA, the CDR3 is TGCGCCAGCAGCCCCCTAGGCACTGAAGCTTTCTTT. Translating gives CASSPLGTEAFF. This chain joins TRBV5-1 and TRBJ1-1; D gene ambiguous. This CDR3 has 12 residues. Germline V CDR1 and CDR2: SGHRS, YFSETQ. V lost 4 bases and J lost 4, with 8 bases in between.

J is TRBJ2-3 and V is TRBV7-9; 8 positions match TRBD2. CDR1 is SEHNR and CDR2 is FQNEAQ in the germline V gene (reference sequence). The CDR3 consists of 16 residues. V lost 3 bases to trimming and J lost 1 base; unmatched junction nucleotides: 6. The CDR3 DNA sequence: TGTGCCAGCAGCTTGCTCAAGACTAGCGGCACAGATACGCAGTATTTT. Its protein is CASSLLKTSGTDTQYF.

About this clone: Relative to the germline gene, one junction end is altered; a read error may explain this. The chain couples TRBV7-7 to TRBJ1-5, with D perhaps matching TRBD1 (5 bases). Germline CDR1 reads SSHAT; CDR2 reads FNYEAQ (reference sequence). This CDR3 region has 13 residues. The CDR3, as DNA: TGTGCTAGCAGCTTAGGGGCAAATCAGCCCCAGCATTTT. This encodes CASSLGANQPQHF.

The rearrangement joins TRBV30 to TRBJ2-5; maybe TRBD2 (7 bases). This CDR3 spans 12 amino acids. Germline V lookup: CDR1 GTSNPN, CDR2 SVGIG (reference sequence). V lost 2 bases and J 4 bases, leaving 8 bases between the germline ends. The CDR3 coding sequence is TGTGCCTGGAGTAGGGGGGGAGAGACCCAGTACTTC. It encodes CAWSRGGETQYF.

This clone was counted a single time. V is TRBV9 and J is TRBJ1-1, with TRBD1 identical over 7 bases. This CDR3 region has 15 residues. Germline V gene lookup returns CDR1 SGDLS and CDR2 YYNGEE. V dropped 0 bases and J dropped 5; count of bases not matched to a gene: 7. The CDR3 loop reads CASSVGGAGGTEAFF. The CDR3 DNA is TGTGCCAGCAGCGTAGGAGGCGCAGGGGGGACTGAAGCTTTCTTT.